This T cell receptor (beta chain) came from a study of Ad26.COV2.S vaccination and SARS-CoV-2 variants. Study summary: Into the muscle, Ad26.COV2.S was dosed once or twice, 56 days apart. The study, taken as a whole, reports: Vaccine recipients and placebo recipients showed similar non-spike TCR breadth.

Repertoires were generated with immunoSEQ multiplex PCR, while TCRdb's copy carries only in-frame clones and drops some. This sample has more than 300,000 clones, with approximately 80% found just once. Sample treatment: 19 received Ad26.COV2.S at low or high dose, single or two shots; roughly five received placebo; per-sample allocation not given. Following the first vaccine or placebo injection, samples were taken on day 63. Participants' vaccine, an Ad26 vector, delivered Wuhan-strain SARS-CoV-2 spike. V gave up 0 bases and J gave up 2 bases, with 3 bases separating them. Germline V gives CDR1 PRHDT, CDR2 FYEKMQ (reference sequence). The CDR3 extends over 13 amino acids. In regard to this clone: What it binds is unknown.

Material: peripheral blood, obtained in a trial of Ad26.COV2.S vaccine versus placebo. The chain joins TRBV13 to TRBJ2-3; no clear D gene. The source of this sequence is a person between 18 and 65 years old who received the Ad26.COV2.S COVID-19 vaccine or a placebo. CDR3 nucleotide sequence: TGTGCCAGCAGCTTAGGACTCACAGATACGCAGTATTTT. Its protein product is CASSLGLTDTQYF. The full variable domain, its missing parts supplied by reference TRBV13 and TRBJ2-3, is AAGVIQSPRHLIKEKRETATLKCYPIPRHDTVYWYQQGPGQDPQFLISFYEKMQSDKGSIPDRFSAQQFSDYHSELNMSSLELGDSALYFCASSLGLTDTQYFGPGTRLTVL.